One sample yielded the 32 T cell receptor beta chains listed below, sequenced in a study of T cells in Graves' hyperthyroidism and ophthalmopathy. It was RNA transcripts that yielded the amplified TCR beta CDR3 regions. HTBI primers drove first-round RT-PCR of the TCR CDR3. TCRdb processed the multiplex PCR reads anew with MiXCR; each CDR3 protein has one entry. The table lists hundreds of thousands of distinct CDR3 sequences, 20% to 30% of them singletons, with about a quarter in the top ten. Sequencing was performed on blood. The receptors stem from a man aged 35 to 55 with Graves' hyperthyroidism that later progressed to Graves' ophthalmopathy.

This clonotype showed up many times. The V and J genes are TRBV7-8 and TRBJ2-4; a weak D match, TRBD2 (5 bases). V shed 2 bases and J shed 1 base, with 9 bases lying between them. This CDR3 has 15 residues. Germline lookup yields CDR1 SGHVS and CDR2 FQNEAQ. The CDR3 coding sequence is TGTGCCAGCAGCTTAAGTCCGGGGGCCAAAAACATTCAGTACTTC. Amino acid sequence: CASSLSPGAKNIQYF.

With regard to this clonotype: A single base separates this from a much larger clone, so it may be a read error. The CDR3 DNA sequence: TGTGCCAGCAGCCAAGCGGGAGCCCCCTACGAGCAGTACTTC. Amino acids: CASSQAGAPYEQYF. The V call is TRBV3-1, the J call TRBJ2-7; TRBD2 might be the D (6 bases). V lost 1 base and J 2 bases, leaving 9 bases between the germline ends. There are 14 residues in the CDR3. Germline CDR1 reads LGHDT; CDR2 reads YNNKEL (reference sequence).

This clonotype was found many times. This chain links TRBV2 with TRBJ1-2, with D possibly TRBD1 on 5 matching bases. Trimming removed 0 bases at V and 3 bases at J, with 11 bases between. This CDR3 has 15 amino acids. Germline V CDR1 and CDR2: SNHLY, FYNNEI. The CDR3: CASSEALWGDYGYTF. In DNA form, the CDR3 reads TGTGCCAGCAGTGAAGCGCTTTGGGGGGACTATGGCTACACCTTC.

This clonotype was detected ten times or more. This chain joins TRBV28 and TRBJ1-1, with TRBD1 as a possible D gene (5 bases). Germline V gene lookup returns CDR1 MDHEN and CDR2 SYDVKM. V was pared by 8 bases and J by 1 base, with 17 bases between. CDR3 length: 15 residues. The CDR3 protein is CASRSPGRGNTEAFF. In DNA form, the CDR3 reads TGTGCCAGCCGAAGTCCGGGACGGGGGAACACTGAAGCTTTCTTT.

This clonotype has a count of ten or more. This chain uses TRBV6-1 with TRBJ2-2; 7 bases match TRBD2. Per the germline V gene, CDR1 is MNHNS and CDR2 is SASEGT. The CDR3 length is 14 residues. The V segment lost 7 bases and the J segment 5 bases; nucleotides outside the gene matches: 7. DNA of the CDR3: TGTGCCAGCATAGGCCCAGCGGGGACCGGGGAGCTGTTTTTT. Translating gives CASIGPAGTGELFF.

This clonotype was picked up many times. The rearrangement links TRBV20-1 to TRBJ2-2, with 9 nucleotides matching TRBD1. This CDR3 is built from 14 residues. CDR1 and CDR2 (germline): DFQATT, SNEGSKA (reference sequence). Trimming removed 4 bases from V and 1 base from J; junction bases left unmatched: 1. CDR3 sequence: CSATDRGNTGELFF. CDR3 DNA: TGCAGTGCTACGGACAGGGGGAACACCGGGGAGCTGTTTTTT.

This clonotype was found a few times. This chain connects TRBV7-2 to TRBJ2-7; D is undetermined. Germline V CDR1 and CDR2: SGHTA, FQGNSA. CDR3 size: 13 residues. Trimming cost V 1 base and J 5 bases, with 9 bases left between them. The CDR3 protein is CASSLVSRDEQYF. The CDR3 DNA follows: TGTGCCAGCAGCTTAGTGAGTCGGGACGAGCAGTACTTC.

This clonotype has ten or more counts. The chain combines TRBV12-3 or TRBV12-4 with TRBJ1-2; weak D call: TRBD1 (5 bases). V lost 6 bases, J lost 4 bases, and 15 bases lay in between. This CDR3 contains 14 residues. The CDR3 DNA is TGTGCCAGCAGGCCGCCGACAGAGGTCTATGGCTACACCTTC. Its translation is CASRPPTEVYGYTF.

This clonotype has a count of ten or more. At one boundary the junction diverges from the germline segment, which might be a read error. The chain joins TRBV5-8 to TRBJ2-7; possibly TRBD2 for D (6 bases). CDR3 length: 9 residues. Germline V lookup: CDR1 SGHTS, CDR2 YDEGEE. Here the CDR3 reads CASSFRRDF. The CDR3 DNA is TGTGCCAGCAGCTTTAGGAGGGACTTC.

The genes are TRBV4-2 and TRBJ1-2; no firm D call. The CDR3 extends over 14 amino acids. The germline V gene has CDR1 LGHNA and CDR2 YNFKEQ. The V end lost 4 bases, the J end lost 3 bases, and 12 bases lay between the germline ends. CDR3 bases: TGTGCCAGCAGCCCGCGGGCCCGGGACTATGGCTACACCTTC. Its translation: CASSPRARDYGYTF.

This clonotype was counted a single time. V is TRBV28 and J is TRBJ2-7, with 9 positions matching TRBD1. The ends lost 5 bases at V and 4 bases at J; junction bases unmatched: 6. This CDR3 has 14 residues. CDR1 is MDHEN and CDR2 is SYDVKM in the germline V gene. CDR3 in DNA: TGTGCCAGCAGTGAAACAGGGGGCGGGTACGAGCAGTACTTC. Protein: CASSETGGGYEQYF. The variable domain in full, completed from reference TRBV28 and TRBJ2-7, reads DVKVTQSSRYLVKRTGEKVFLECVQDMDHENMFWYRQDPGLGLRLIYFSYDVKMKEKGDIPEGYSVSREKKERFSLILESASTNQTSMYLCASSETGGGYEQYFGPGTRLTVT.

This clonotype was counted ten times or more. As DNA, the CDR3 is TGTGCCAGCAGCGCAAGGACAGGGTTTGGCGGGGAGCTGTTTTTT. Amino acids: CASSARTGFGGELFF. V is TRBV9 and J is TRBJ2-2, with 8 bases matching TRBD1. Trimming removed 3 bases from V and 7 bases from J; junction bases left unmatched: 8. This CDR3 comprises 15 residues. Per germline, CDR1 SGDLS and CDR2 YYNGEE.

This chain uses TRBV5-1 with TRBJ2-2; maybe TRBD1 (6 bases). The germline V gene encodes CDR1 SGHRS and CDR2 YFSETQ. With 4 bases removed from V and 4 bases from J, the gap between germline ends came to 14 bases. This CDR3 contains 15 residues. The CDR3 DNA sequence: TGCGCCAGCAGCGAACAGGGTGACGGCACCGGGGAGCTGTTTTTT. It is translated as CASSEQGDGTGELFF.

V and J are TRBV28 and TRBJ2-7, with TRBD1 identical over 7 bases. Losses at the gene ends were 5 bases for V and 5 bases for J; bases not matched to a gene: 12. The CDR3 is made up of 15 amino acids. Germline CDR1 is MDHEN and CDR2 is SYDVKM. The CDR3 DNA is TGTGCCAGCAGTCACCTGACAGGGTCGGTGAACGAGCAGTACTTC. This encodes CASSHLTGSVNEQYF.

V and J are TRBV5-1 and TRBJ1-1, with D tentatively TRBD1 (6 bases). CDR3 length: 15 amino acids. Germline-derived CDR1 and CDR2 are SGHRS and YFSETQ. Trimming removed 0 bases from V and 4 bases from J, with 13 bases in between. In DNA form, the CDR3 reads TGCGCCAGCAGCTTGGCAGTAAGAGGGGGCACTGAAGCTTTCTTT. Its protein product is CASSLAVRGGTEAFF.

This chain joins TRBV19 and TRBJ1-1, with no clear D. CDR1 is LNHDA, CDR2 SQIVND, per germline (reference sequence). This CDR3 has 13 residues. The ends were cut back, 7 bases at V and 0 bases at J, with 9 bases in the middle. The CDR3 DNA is TGTGCCAGTACCGGACGGATGAACACTGAAGCTTTCTTT. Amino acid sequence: CASTGRMNTEAFF.

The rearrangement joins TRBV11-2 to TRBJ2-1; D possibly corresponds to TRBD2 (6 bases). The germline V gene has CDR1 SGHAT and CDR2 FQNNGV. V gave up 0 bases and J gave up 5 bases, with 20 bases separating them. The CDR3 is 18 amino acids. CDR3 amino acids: CASSLDRRGTFRNNEQFF. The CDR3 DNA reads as TGTGCCAGCAGCTTAGATCGGCGCGGGACCTTTAGGAACAATGAGCAGTTCTTC.

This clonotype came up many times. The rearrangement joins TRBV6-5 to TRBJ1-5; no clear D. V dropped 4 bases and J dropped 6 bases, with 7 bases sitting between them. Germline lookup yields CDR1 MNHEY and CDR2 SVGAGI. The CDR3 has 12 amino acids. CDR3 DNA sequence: TGTGCCAGCAGTTCCCGACCTCAGCCCCAGCATTTT. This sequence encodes CASSSRPQPQHF.

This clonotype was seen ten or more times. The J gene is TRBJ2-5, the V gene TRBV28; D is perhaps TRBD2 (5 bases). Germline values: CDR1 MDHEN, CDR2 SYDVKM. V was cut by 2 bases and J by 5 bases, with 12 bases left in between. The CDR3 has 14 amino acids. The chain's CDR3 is CASSLPDGVETQYF. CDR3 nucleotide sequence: TGTGCCAGCAGTTTACCCGACGGGGTTGAGACCCAGTACTTC.

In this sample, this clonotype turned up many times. This CDR3 reads CASSPKGRETQYF. Here the CDR3 DNA reads TGTGCCAGCAGCCCAAAAGGCCGAGAGACCCAGTACTTC. This chain links TRBV11-3 with TRBJ2-5, with D unclear. This CDR3 has 13 residues. V was clipped by 5 bases and J by 4 bases, with 11 bases between them. In germline, CDR1 is SGHNT, CDR2 YENEEA.

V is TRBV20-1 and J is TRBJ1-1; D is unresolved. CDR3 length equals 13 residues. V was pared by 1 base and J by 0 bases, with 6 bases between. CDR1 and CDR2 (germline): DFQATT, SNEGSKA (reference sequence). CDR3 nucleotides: TGCAGTGCTAGAGGGCCTATGAACACTGAAGCTTTCTTT. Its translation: CSARGPMNTEAFF.

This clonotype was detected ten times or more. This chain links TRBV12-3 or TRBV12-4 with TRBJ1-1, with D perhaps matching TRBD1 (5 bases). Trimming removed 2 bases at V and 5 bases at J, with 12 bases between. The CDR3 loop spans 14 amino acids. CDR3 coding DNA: TGTGCCAGCAGTTTACTCGGGACGCTTACTGAAGCTTTCTTT. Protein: CASSLLGTLTEAFF.

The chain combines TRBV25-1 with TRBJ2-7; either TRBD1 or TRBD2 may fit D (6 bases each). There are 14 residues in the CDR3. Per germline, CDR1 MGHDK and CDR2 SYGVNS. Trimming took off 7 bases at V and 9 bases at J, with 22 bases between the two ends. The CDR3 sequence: CASNQQGGGLGQYF. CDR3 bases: TGTGCCAGCAACCAACAGGGAGGAGGTTTAGGGCAGTACTTC.

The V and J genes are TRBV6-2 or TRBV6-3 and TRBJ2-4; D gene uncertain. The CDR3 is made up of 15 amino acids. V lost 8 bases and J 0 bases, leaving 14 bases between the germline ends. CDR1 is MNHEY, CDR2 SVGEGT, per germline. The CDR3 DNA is TGTGCCAGCGGTCGAGGTGGCCTAGCCAAAAACATTCAGTACTTC. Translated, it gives CASGRGGLAKNIQYF.

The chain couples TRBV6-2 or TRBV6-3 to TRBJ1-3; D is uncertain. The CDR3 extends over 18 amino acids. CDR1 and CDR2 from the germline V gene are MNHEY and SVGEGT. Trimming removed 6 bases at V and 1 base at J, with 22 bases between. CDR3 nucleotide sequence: TGTGCCAGCAGCTTTCTCTTGGACCTCGGGCTATCTGGAAACACCATATATTTT. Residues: CASSFLLDLGLSGNTIYF.

The CDR3 bases are TGTGCCAGCAGGGCCCACAGGGGTGTAGGCAATCAGCCCCAGCATTTT. Translation gives CASRAHRGVGNQPQHF. This sequence joins TRBV6-2 or TRBV6-3 and TRBJ1-5; 7 bases line up with TRBD1. Germline values: CDR1 MNHEY, CDR2 SVGEGT. The CDR3 spans 16 residues. Losses at the gene ends were 6 bases for V and 2 bases for J; bases not matched to a gene: 10.

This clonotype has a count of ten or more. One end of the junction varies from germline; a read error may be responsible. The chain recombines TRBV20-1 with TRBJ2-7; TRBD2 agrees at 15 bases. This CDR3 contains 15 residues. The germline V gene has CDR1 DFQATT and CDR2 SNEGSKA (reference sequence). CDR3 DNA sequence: TGCAGTGCCAGAGGACTAGCGGGAGGGCCACTCGAGCAGTACTTC. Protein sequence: CSARGLAGGPLEQYF.

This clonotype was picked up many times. The CDR3 DNA reads TGTGCCAGCTCACAAGCCTACGAGCAGTACTTC. Its translation is CASSQAYEQYF. The V call is TRBV12-3 or TRBV12-4, the J call TRBJ2-7; D is unclear. V was trimmed by 8 bases and J by 2 bases, leaving 7 bases between them. The CDR3 contains 11 residues.

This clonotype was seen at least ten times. CDR3 protein: CASLSPGRAGGYGYTF. The CDR3 region has the DNA TGTGCCAGCCTTTCCCCCGGCCGGGCCGGCGGGTATGGCTACACCTTC. The J gene is TRBJ1-2, the V gene TRBV19; D ambiguous. From germline, CDR1 is LNHDA and CDR2 SQIVND (reference sequence). The V gene lost 9 bases and the J gene lost 5 bases, with 25 bases spanning the gap. The length of the CDR3 is 16 residues. Variable domain in full (rest from reference TRBV19 and TRBJ1-2): DGGITQSPKYLFRKEGQNVTLSCEQNLNHDAMYWYRQDPGQGLRLIYYSQIVNDFQKGDIAEGYSVSREKKESFPLTVTSAQKNPTAFYLCASLSPGRAGGYGYTFGSGTRLTVV.

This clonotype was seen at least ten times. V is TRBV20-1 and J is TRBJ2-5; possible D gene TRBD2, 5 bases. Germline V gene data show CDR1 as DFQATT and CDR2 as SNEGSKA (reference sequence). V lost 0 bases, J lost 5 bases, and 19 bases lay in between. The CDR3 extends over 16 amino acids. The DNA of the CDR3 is TGCAGTGCTAGAGATTTCGGGAAGGGAAAAGATGAGACCCAGTACTTC. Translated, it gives CSARDFGKGKDETQYF.

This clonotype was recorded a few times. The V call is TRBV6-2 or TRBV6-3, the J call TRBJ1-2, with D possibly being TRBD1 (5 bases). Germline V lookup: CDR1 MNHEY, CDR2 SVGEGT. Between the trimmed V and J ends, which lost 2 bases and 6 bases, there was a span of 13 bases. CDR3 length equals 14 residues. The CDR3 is CASSYGSGADGYTF. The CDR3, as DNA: TGTGCCAGCAGTTACGGAAGCGGGGCGGATGGCTACACCTTC.

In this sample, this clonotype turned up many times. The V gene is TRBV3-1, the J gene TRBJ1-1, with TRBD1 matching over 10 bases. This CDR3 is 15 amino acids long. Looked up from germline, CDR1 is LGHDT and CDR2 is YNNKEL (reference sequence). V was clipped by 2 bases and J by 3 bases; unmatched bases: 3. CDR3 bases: TGTGCCAGCAGCCAACTGACAGGGGGCTACACTGAAGCTTTCTTT. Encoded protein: CASSQLTGGYTEAFF.